One sample yielded the 9 T cell receptor beta chains listed below, sequenced in a study of lymphopenia after photon versus proton radiotherapy. Sequenced by immunoSEQ multiplex PCR; TCRdb stores in-frame clones only, minus some. The sample holds approximately 17,000 clones, 84% seen once. This sample comprised peripheral blood, obtained from a patient treated with proton-based radiotherapy. These receptors all come from a man in his 70s with pancreatic cancer.

This sequence joins TRBV5-1 and TRBJ2-5; D might be TRBD2 (6 bases). The germline gives CDR1 SGHRS, CDR2 YFSETQ. Between the trimmed V and J ends, which lost 4 bases and 1 base, there was a span of 8 bases. The CDR3 has 13 residues. The CDR3 spells CASSRDFQETQYF. For the CDR3, the DNA is TGCGCCAGCAGCCGGGACTTCCAAGAGACCCAGTACTTC.

This clone was picked up a small number of times. This rearrangement joins TRBV6-1 to TRBJ2-7; D is ambiguous. Trimming left V 6 bases short and J 3 bases short, with 18 bases between. The CDR3 consists of 15 residues. In germline, CDR1 is MNHNS, CDR2 SASEGT. This CDR3 is CASRPAWLSIYEQYF. CDR3 bases: TGTGCCAGCAGACCCGCCTGGCTGAGCATCTACGAGCAGTACTTC.

This chain joins TRBV18 and TRBJ1-1; D unresolved. Trimming took 0 bases from V and 2 from J, leaving 10 bases between them. The germline gives CDR1 KGHSH, CDR2 LQKENI. The CDR3 runs to 15 residues. The CDR3 reads CASSPPRVLNTEAFF. In DNA, the CDR3 is TGTGCCAGCTCACCACCGCGGGTTTTAAACACTGAAGCTTTCTTT.

The chain uses TRBV4-2 and TRBJ1-1; 7 nucleotides match TRBD1. This CDR3 contains 15 residues. Trimming cost V 4 bases and J 4 bases; bases outside gene matches: 9. Germline V gene lookup returns CDR1 LGHNA and CDR2 YNFKEQ. The CDR3: CASSRPGTVATEAFF. CDR3 nucleotides: TGTGCCAGCAGCCGCCCAGGGACAGTGGCCACTGAAGCTTTCTTT.

V and J are TRBV9 and TRBJ2-5, with TRBD2 identical over 14 bases. Germline CDR1 reads SGDLS; CDR2 reads YYNGEE. The J segment lost 3 bases and the V segment lost 4 bases, leaving 11 bases of the junction unmatched. The CDR3 extends over 18 amino acids. The CDR3 DNA sequence: TGTGCCAGCAGCTCATCTTACCCGGGACTAGCGGGAGAAGAGACCCAGTACTTC. Translated, it gives CASSSSYPGLAGEETQYF.

This rearrangement joins TRBV5-5 to TRBJ2-5; no clear D gene. CDR1 and CDR2 from the germline V gene are SGHKS and YYEKEE (reference sequence). There are 11 residues in the CDR3. V lost 2 bases and J lost 5, with 4 bases in between. CDR3 coding DNA: TGTGCCAGCAGCTTTGGTGAGACCCAGTACTTC. Amino acids: CASSFGETQYF. Drawing the rest from reference TRBV5-5 and TRBJ2-5, the complete variable domain is DAGVTQSPTHLIKTRGQQVTLRCSPISGHKSVSWYQQVLGQGPQFIFQYYEKEERGRGNFPDRFSARQFPNYSSELNVNALLLGDSALYLCASSFGETQYFGPGTRLLVL.

The rearrangement uses TRBV25-1 and TRBJ1-4; D is possibly TRBD1 (6 bases). The germline CDR1 and CDR2 sequences are MGHDK and SYGVNS. The CDR3 loop spans 14 amino acids. V lost 3 bases and J lost 10, with 15 bases in between. The DNA for the CDR3 is TGTGCCAGCAGTGATGGGGCAGGGGTTCGAAAACTGTTTTTT. Translated: CASSDGAGVRKLFF. Full variable domain (remainder filled in from reference TRBV25-1 and TRBJ1-4): EADIYQTPRYLVIGTGKKITLECSQTMGHDKMYWYQQDPGMELHLIHYSYGVNSTEKGDLSSESTVSRIRTEHFPLTLESARPSHTSQYLCASSDGAGVRKLFFGSGTQLSVL.

The chain uses TRBV5-1 and TRBJ1-1; the D gene is possibly TRBD1 (5 bases). V was trimmed by 0 bases and J by 1 base, leaving 10 bases between them. The CDR3 contains 15 residues. Germline loops: CDR1 SGHRS, CDR2 YFSETQ. In nucleotides, the CDR3 is TGCGCCAGCAGCTTGGCTCCAGGGACGAACACTGAAGCTTTCTTT. Protein: CASSLAPGTNTEAFF.

The genes are TRBV18 and TRBJ2-3; D remains ambiguous. This CDR3 has 12 residues. The V end was cut by 0 bases, the J end by 5 bases, with 3 bases between. Germline V gene sequence: CDR1 KGHSH, CDR2 LQKENI. CDR3 amino acids: CASSPPVDTQYF. The CDR3 DNA reads as TGTGCCAGCTCACCACCGGTAGATACGCAGTATTTT.